This T cell receptor beta chain appears in the sequencing data of a study of molecular identifiers for immune sequencing clone quantification. Per the germline V gene, CDR1 is MNHEY and CDR2 is SVGAGI. This CDR3 comprises 15 residues. V lost 5 bases, J lost 0 bases, and 4 bases stayed unmatched. Via MiXCR, TCRdb re-called the PCR reads, giving one row per CDR3 protein. This table holds around 480,000 distinct CDR3 sequences, around 23% found once. There are many counts of this clonotype. Sequenced: naive CD8+ T cells from blood, with Jurkat cell RNA spiked in. Described subset: FACS-sorted CD8+CD4-CCR7+CD45RA+ naive T cells. The TCR originated in a human donor in good health. Some libraries in this study had Jurkat cell RNA spiked in. The V and J genes are TRBV6-5 and TRBJ2-1, with TRBD1 matching over 7 bases. The chain's CDR3 is CASSMGQSSYNEQFF. The CDR3 DNA reads as TGTGCCAGCAGTATGGGACAGAGCTCCTACAATGAGCAGTTCTTC.